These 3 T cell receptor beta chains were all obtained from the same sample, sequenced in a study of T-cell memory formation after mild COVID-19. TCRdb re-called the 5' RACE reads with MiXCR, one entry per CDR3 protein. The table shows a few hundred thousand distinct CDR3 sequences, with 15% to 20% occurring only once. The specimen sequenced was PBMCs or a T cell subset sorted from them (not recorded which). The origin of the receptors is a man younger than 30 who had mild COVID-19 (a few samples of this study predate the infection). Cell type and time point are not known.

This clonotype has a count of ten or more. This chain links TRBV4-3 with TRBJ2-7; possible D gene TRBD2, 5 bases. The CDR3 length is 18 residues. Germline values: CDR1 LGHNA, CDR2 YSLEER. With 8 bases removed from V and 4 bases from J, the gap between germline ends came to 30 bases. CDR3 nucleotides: TGCGCCAGCCAGCCAAGGGCGGAGCGGCCCCCTAATTATTACGAGCAGTACGTC. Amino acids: CASQPRAERPPNYYEQYV.

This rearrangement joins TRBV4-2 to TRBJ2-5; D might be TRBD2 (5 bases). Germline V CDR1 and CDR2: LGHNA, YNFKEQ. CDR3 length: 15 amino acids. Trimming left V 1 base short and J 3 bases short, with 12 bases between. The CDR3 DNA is TGTGCCAGCAGCCAAGGTTCTAGCCTCAAAGAGACCCAGTACTTC. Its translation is CASSQGSSLKETQYF.

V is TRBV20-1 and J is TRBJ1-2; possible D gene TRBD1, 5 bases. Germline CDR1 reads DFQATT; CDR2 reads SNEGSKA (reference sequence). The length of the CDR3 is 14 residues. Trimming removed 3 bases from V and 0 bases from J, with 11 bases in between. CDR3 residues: CSARGGGPNYGYTF. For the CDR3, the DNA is TGCAGTGCTAGGGGTGGGGGACCTAACTATGGCTACACCTTC.